One and the same sample provided the 31 T cell receptor beta chains below, sequenced in a study of shared clonotypes between healthy human individuals. Here immunoSEQ multiplex PCR was the method, and the copy in TCRdb shows in-frame clones only, minus some. The table has 630,000 or so clones, roughly 98% seen once. CD45RO-negative, CCR7-selected cells formed the naive CD8 fraction, which excluded terminally differentiated effector memory CD45RA+ cells. The sample taken for sequencing was naive CD8+ T cells sorted from blood. These receptors all come from a man aged 25-45 years in good health.

V usage is TRBV7-9 and J usage is TRBJ2-7, with D possibly TRBD1 on 5 matching bases. The CDR3 consists of 12 residues. Germline values: CDR1 SEHNR, CDR2 FQNEAQ (reference sequence). The V and J ends lost 4 bases and 6 bases respectively, with 10 bases between them. The CDR3 DNA follows: TGTGCCAGCAGCTCTGGGGCCCGCGAGCAGTACTTC. Translated, it gives CASSSGAREQYF.

This chain joins TRBV9 and TRBJ2-1; D is ambiguous. The V end lost 0 bases, the J end lost 4 bases, and 14 bases lay between the germline ends. This CDR3 has 16 amino acids. Germline V gene data show CDR1 as SGDLS and CDR2 as YYNGEE. CDR3 amino acids: CASSVGGATLYNEQFF. Written as DNA, the CDR3 is TGTGCCAGCAGCGTAGGTGGAGCGACCTTGTACAATGAGCAGTTCTTC.

The chain links TRBV4-3 to TRBJ2-2; no clear D. The CDR3 sequence is 17 residues long. Trimming pared 2 bases from V and 0 bases from J, leaving 13 bases between. Germline CDR1 is LGHNA and CDR2 is YSLEER. This chain's CDR3 is CASSQQYTLPNTGELFF. DNA of the CDR3: TGCGCCAGCAGCCAACAGTACACTTTGCCGAACACCGGGGAGCTGTTTTTT.

The genes are TRBV10-3 and TRBJ2-3; D unclear. From germline, CDR1 is ENHRY and CDR2 SYGVKD. CDR3 length: 14 residues. Deletions cut 3 bases from V and 4 bases from J, with 11 bases between. CDR3 in amino acids: CAISDVVGADTQYF. CDR3 DNA sequence: TGTGCCATCAGTGACGTCGTCGGAGCAGATACGCAGTATTTT.

The V gene is TRBV7-9, the J gene TRBJ2-7; 11 nucleotides align to TRBD1. CDR1 and CDR2 (germline): SEHNR, FQNEAQ (reference sequence). V dropped 5 bases and J dropped 6; count of bases not matched to a gene: 9. The length of the CDR3 is 15 residues. This CDR3 reads CASSVTSGTGGEQYF. The CDR3 DNA reads as TGTGCCAGCAGCGTCACATCCGGGACAGGGGGCGAGCAGTACTTC.

The chain recombines TRBV2 with TRBJ1-5; D is unresolved. Germline assignment: CDR1 SNHLY and CDR2 FYNNEI. The V gene lost 2 bases and the J gene lost 7 bases, with 9 bases spanning the gap. The CDR3 spans 13 residues. For the CDR3, the DNA is TGTGCCAGCAGTGAACGGGCGTACCAGCCCCAGCATTTT. It is translated as CASSERAYQPQHF.

The J gene is TRBJ1-5, the V gene TRBV11-2, with D maybe TRBD1 (5 bases). The CDR3 has 15 amino acids. Between the trimmed V and J ends, which lost 2 bases and 1 base, there was a span of 9 bases. Germline CDR1 and CDR2: SGHAT and FQNNGV. CDR3 coding DNA: TGTGCCAGCAGCTTATATGGGGGGAGCAATCAGCCCCAGCATTTT. It specifies CASSLYGGSNQPQHF.

The CDR3 sequence: CAWSEGLETIEAFF. Here the CDR3 DNA reads TGTGCCTGGAGTGAAGGTTTGGAGACTATTGAAGCTTTCTTT. V gene TRBV30 combines with J gene TRBJ1-1, with D hard to call. V lost 1 base and J lost 7, with 16 bases in between. The CDR3 contains 14 residues. The germline CDR1 and CDR2 sequences are GTSNPN and SVGIG (reference sequence). The full variable domain, with the rest looked up from reference TRBV30 and TRBJ1-1, is SQTIHQWPATLVQPVGSPLSLECTVEGTSNPNLYWYRQAAGRGLQLLFYSVGIGQISSEVPQNLSASRPQDRQFILSSKKLLLSDSGFYLCAWSEGLETIEAFFGQGTRLTVV.

This clone has only one observation. In the same sample, other DNA sequences code for this CDR3. The chain employs TRBV29-1 and TRBJ2-7, with 9 bases matching TRBD1. From germline, CDR1 is SQVTM and CDR2 ANQGSEA. Trimming removed 0 bases from V and 3 bases from J; junction bases left unmatched: 3. The CDR3 is made up of 14 amino acids. The CDR3 sequence: CSVEDPGQGYEQYF. The CDR3 coding sequence is TGCAGCGTTGAAGACCCGGGACAGGGCTACGAGCAGTACTTC.

DNA of the CDR3: TGCGCCAGCAGCTTGGGGACAGGGGGCATGGAGACCCAGTACTTC. It specifies CASSLGTGGMETQYF. This rearrangement joins TRBV5-1 to TRBJ2-5; 11 bases line up with TRBD1. Trimming at V came to 0 bases and at J to 5 bases, leaving 3 bases not matched to a gene. This CDR3 spans 15 amino acids. CDR1 SGHRS and CDR2 YFSETQ come from the germline V gene.

The rearrangement links TRBV29-1 to TRBJ1-1, with 9 bases matching TRBD1. The V gene's germline CDR1 is SQVTM and CDR2 ANQGSEA. This CDR3 contains 14 residues. The V gene end was trimmed by 0 bases and the J gene end by 4 bases; junction bases not matched to a gene: 3. The CDR3 region has the DNA TGCAGCGTTGAAGAGGGACAGGGAATCACTGAAGCTTTCTTT. Translated, it gives CSVEEGQGITEAFF.

The chain links TRBV11-2 to TRBJ2-2; D remains ambiguous. V gave up 5 bases and J gave up 3 bases, with 10 bases separating them. Germline CDR1 is SGHAT and CDR2 is FQNNGV. The CDR3 sequence is 14 residues long. CDR3 nucleotide sequence: TGTGCCAGCAGCCGTCAAGCGTACACCGGGGAGCTGTTTTTT. It codes for CASSRQAYTGELFF.

The gene calls are TRBV6-5 and TRBJ1-5, with D hard to call. Germline V gives CDR1 MNHEY, CDR2 SVGAGI. Trimming stripped 6 bases from V and 4 bases from J, with 10 bases between. This CDR3 contains 13 residues. In nucleotides, the CDR3 is TGTGCCAGCAGACCAGGAGATAATCAGCCCCAGCATTTT. It codes for CASRPGDNQPQHF.

This chain connects TRBV7-2 to TRBJ2-5; 11 bases align to TRBD2. Gene TRBJ2-7 matches the end of the DNA better, so the J call may be wrong. The germline V gene has CDR1 SGHTA and CDR2 FQGNSA. This CDR3 has 14 residues. The DNA for the CDR3 is TGTGCCAGCAGCCCCAGGACTAGCGGGTACGAGCAGTACTTC. It yields the protein CASSPRTSGYEQYF.

This chain connects TRBV7-9 to TRBJ2-7; a weak D match, TRBD2 (6 bases). This CDR3 is built from 14 residues. V was trimmed by 5 bases and J by 3 bases, leaving 14 bases between them. CDR1 is SEHNR and CDR2 is FQNEAQ in the germline V gene (reference sequence). The CDR3 DNA reads TGTGCCAGCAGCCCAGCGACTAGTAGCTACGAGCAGTACTTC. Translation: CASSPATSSYEQYF. The complete variable domain, with remaining parts taken from reference TRBV7-9 and TRBJ2-7, reads DTGVSQNPRHKITKRGQNVTFRCDPISEHNRLYWYRQTLGQGPEFLTYFQNEAQLEKSRLLSDRFSAERPKGSFSTLEIQRTEQGDSAMYLCASSPATSSYEQYFGPGTRLTVT.

The rearrangement uses TRBV7-2 and TRBJ1-5; D remains ambiguous. Per the germline V gene, CDR1 is SGHTA and CDR2 is FQGNSA. The CDR3 totals 15 residues. The germline V and J ends were trimmed by 3 bases and 3 bases, with 12 bases remaining between them. In nucleotides, the CDR3 is TGTGCCAGCAGCTTTTCTCGGCACTTCAATCAGCCCCAGCATTTT. Protein: CASSFSRHFNQPQHF.

In nucleotides, the CDR3 is TGTGCCAGCAGCTTAACGTCCATAGCGGGGACATACGAGCAGTACTTC. It is translated as CASSLTSIAGTYEQYF. The genes are TRBV7-3 and TRBJ2-7, with 8 positions matching TRBD2. The CDR3 consists of 16 residues. Germline CDR1 is SGHTA and CDR2 is FQGTGA. Trimming at V came to 0 bases and at J to 4 bases, leaving 8 bases not matched to a gene.

V is TRBV28 and J is TRBJ1-1; D remains unclear. The V gene lost 6 bases and the J gene lost 9 bases, with 32 bases spanning the gap. CDR1 is MDHEN and CDR2 is SYDVKM in the germline V gene. This CDR3 has 18 residues. The CDR3 nucleotides are TGTGCCAGCAGCCCGCGGAATTCGGGAGGGCCTACGGGCCGGAAAGCTTTCTTT. Translation gives CASSPRNSGGPTGRKAFF.

As concerns this clone: Its ends do not fully match the called genes, so a read error is possible. The genes are TRBV7-9 and TRBJ2-1; D is perhaps TRBD2 (6 bases). This CDR3 region has 16 residues. Germline-derived CDR1 and CDR2 are SEHNR and FQNEAQ (reference sequence). The CDR3 DNA reads TGTGCCAGCAGCGGACCCGGGGGTGGGAAGACCAATGGGCAGTTCTTC. Translated, it gives CASSGPGGGKTNGQFF.

As concerns this clone: Within the sample, other DNA sequences also encode this same CDR3. This chain uses TRBV7-9 with TRBJ2-7, with a weak D call TRBD2 (6 bases). CDR3 length: 13 amino acids. Germline CDR1 is SEHNR and CDR2 is FQNEAQ (reference sequence). V was cut by 3 bases and J by 4 bases, with 10 bases left in between. The CDR3 nucleotides are TGTGCCAGCAGCTTGGGACTTTCTTACGAGCAGTACTTC. Translation gives CASSLGLSYEQYF.

V and J are TRBV5-6 and TRBJ2-3; 15 nucleotides match TRBD2. CDR1 and CDR2 from the germline V gene are SGHDT and YYEEEE. V gave up 3 bases and J gave up 8 bases; unmatched junction bases: 10. The CDR3 length is 17 residues. This CDR3 reads CASSSPGLAGGSRTQYF. The CDR3 DNA reads TGTGCCAGCAGCTCTCCGGGACTAGCGGGAGGTAGCCGTACGCAGTATTTT. Variable domain in full (rest from reference TRBV5-6 and TRBJ2-3): DAGVTQSPTHLIKTRGQQVTLRCSPKSGHDTVSWYQQALGQGPQFIFQYYEEEERQRGNFPDRFSGHQFPNYSSELNVNALLLGDSALYLCASSSPGLAGGSRTQYFGPGTRLTVL.

The chain employs TRBV7-2 and TRBJ2-7; 7 bases line up with TRBD2. V shed 1 base, J shed 0 bases, and the junction held 3 bases outside the gene matches. CDR3 length: 15 amino acids. Germline-derived CDR1 and CDR2 are SGHTA and FQGNSA. The CDR3, as DNA: TGTGCCAGCAGCTTAGATCGCGGGAGCTCCTACGAGCAGTACTTC. Amino acids: CASSLDRGSSYEQYF.

This clone was counted a single time. The J gene is TRBJ2-1, the V gene TRBV4-3, with 7 bases identical to TRBD2. This CDR3 spans 18 amino acids. Germline V gene lookup returns CDR1 LGHNA and CDR2 YSLEER. The J segment lost 7 bases and the V segment lost 0 bases, leaving 15 bases of the junction unmatched. In DNA, the CDR3 is TGCGCCAGCAGCCAAGATAGAAGCGGGGCCTTAGGGAGGAATGAGCAGTTCTTC. Translated: CASSQDRSGALGRNEQFF.

The V gene is TRBV14, the J gene TRBJ2-7; the D gene is possibly TRBD1 (6 bases). This CDR3 is built from 16 residues. V shed 5 bases and J shed 1 base, with 18 bases lying between them. Germline CDR1 is SGHDN and CDR2 is FVKESK. The CDR3 region is CASSKYLGDMSYEQYF. The CDR3 coding sequence is TGTGCCAGCAGCAAATACTTGGGGGACATGTCCTACGAGCAGTACTTC.

V gene TRBV7-9 combines with J gene TRBJ2-7; D might be TRBD1 (6 bases). Germline CDR1 reads SEHNR; CDR2 reads FQNEAQ (reference sequence). This CDR3 has 15 residues. Trimming took 5 bases from V and 0 from J, leaving 14 bases between them. CDR3 coding DNA: TGTGCCAGCAGCCAATCCCGGGACAACTCCTACGAGCAGTACTTC. Encoded protein: CASSQSRDNSYEQYF. The full variable domain, in which reference TRBV7-9 and TRBJ2-7 provide the parts outside the CDR3, is DTGVSQNPRHKITKRGQNVTFRCDPISEHNRLYWYRQTLGQGPEFLTYFQNEAQLEKSRLLSDRFSAERPKGSFSTLEIQRTEQGDSAMYLCASSQSRDNSYEQYFGPGTRLTVT.

The chain is built from TRBV20-1 and TRBJ2-1; TRBD1 or TRBD2 may be the D gene (6 bases each). This CDR3 region has 10 residues. Germline lookup yields CDR1 DFQATT and CDR2 SNEGSKA (reference sequence). Between the trimmed V and J ends, which lost 4 bases and 10 bases, there was a span of 8 bases. The CDR3 DNA sequence: TGCAGTGCTAAGGGGGGAGAGCAGTTCTTC. Amino acid sequence: CSAKGGEQFF.

The V and J genes are TRBV14 and TRBJ2-1; TRBD2 is a possible D gene (5 bases). Germline lookup yields CDR1 SGHDN and CDR2 FVKESK. V was cut by 0 bases and J by 3 bases, with 9 bases left in between. The CDR3 sequence is 15 residues long. The CDR3 DNA reads as TGTGCCAGCAGCCAAGAACCCGAGGGCTACAATGAGCAGTTCTTC. Translation: CASSQEPEGYNEQFF.

The CDR3 here is CASSPRGREGQDTQYF. In nucleotides, the CDR3 is TGTGCCAGCAGCCCACGCGGGCGGGAGGGTCAGGATACGCAGTATTTT. The rearrangement uses TRBV7-3 and TRBJ2-3; 9 positions agree with TRBD2. This CDR3 contains 16 residues. Trimming removed 5 bases from V and 6 bases from J; junction bases left unmatched: 12. The germline CDR1 and CDR2 sequences are SGHTA and FQGTGA.

V is TRBV7-8 and J is TRBJ1-3; tentative D call: TRBD1 (5 bases). Between the trimmed V and J ends, which lost 1 base and 4 bases, there was a span of 11 bases. Germline CDR1 is SGHVS and CDR2 is FQNEAQ. CDR3 size: 15 residues. CDR3 sequence reads: CASSLGGGDGNTIYF. The CDR3 DNA reads as TGTGCCAGCAGCTTAGGTGGGGGGGACGGAAACACCATATATTTT. Drawing the rest from reference TRBV7-8 and TRBJ1-3, the complete variable domain is GAGVSQSPRYKVAKRGQDVALRCDPISGHVSLFWYQQALGQGPEFLTYFQNEAQLDKSGLPSDRFFAERPEGSVSTLKIQRTQQEDSAVYLCASSLGGGDGNTIYFGEGSWLTVV.

This clone was recorded once. This chain joins TRBV7-8 and TRBJ2-7; unclear D gene. The CDR3 length is 13 residues. Per the germline V gene, CDR1 is SGHVS and CDR2 is FQNEAQ. V lost 2 bases, J lost 3 bases, and 8 bases lay in between. CDR3 protein: CASSLRVNYEQYF. In DNA form, the CDR3 reads TGTGCCAGCAGCTTACGAGTAAACTACGAGCAGTACTTC.

V is TRBV6-5 and J is TRBJ2-7; 9 nucleotides match TRBD1. The CDR3 runs to 14 residues. Germline V lookup: CDR1 MNHEY, CDR2 SVGAGI. V shed 5 bases and J 3 bases; nucleotides not matched to a gene: 5. CDR3 residues: CASSAGTGIYEQYF. In DNA, the CDR3 is TGTGCCAGCAGTGCCGGGACAGGGATCTACGAGCAGTACTTC.